One T cell receptor (beta chain) is described in this entry. Its antigen is not known. Here immunoSEQ multiplex PCR was the method, and the copy in TCRdb shows in-frame clones only, minus some. This table has tens of thousands of clones, more than 70% appearing once. This record belongs to a study of T cells in narcolepsy. On the study more broadly: Healthy controls were enrolled alongside patients with narcolepsy type 1 or type 2. Whole-study findings and limits: In some patient and control memory CD4+ samples, autoreactive clones were absent. Autoreactive HCRT-specific and TRIB2-specific clonotypes were marked in same-patient CSF-versus-blood CD4+ comparisons. Healthy controls reportedly lacked the autoreactive clonotypes serially found in patients' blood.

Germline loops: CDR1 SGHNT, CDR2 YYREEE (reference sequence). Trimming left V 3 bases short and J 1 base short, with 7 bases between. The CDR3 is 13 amino acids. This TCR was recovered from a human donor with narcolepsy. J is TRBJ1-1 and V is TRBV5-4, with D unclear. The specimen was CD45RA- memory CD4+ T cells from PBMCs. CDR3 protein: CASSSNKNTEAFF. CDR3 DNA sequence: TGTGCCAGCAGCTCGAACAAGAACACTGAAGCTTTCTTT.